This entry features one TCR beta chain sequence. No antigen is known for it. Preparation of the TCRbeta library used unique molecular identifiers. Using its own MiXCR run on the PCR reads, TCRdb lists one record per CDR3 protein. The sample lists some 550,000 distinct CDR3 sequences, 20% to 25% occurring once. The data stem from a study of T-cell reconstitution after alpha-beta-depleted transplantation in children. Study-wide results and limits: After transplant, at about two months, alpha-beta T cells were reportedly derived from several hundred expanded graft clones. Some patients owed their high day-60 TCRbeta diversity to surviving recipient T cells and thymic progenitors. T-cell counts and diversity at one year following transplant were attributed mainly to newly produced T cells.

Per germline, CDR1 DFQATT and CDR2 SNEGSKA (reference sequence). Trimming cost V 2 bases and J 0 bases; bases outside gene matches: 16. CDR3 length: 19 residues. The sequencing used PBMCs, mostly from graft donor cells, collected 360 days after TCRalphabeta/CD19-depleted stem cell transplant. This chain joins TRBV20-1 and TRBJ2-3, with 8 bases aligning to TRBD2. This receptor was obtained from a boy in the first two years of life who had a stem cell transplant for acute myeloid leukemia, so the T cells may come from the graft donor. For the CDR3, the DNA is TGCAGTGCTAGACCCCGAATGGCGGGGGGATCATCTAGCACAGATACGCAGTATTTT. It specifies CSARPRMAGGSSSTDTQYF.